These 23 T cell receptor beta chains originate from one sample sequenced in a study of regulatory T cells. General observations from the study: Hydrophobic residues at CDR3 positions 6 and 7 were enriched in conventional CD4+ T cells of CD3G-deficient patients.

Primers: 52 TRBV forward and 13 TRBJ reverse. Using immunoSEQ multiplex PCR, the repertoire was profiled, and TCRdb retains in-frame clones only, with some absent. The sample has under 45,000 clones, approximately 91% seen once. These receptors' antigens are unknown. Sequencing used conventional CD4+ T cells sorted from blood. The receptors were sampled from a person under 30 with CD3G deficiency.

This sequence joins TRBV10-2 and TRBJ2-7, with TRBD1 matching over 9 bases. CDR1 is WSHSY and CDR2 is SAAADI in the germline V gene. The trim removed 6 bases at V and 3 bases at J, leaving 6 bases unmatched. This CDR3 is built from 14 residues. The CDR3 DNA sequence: TGCGCCAGCAGATCGGGACAGGGAGGCTACGAGCAGTACTTC. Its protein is CASRSGQGGYEQYF.

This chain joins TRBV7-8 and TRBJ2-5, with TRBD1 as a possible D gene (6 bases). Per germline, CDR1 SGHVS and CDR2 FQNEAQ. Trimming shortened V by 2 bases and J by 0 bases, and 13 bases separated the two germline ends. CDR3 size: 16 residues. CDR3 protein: CASSLTGTQYQETQYF. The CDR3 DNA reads TGTGCCAGCAGCTTAACCGGGACACAGTACCAAGAGACCCAGTACTTC. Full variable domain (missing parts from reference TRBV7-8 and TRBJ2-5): GAGVSQSPRYKVAKRGQDVALRCDPISGHVSLFWYQQALGQGPEFLTYFQNEAQLDKSGLPSDRFFAERPEGSVSTLKIQRTQQEDSAVYLCASSLTGTQYQETQYFGPGTRLLVL.

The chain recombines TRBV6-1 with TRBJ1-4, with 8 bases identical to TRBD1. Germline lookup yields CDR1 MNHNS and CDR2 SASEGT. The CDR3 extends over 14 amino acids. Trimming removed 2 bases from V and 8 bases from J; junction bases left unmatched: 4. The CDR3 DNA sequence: TGTGCCAGCAGTGAAACAGGGGGAGACGAAAAACTGTTTTTT. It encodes CASSETGGDEKLFF.

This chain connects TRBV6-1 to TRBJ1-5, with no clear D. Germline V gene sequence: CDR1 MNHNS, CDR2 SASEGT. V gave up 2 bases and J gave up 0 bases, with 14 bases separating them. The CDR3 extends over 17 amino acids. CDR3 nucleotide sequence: TGTGCCAGCAGTGAAACCACCTATGGGCTTAGCAATCAGCCCCAGCATTTT. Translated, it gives CASSETTYGLSNQPQHF.

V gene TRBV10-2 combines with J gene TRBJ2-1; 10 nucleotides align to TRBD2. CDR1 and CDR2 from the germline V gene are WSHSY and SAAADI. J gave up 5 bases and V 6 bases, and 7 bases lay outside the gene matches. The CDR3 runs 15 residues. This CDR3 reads CASRASGGVHNEQFF. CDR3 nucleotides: TGCGCCAGCAGAGCGAGCGGGGGGGTGCACAATGAGCAGTTCTTC.

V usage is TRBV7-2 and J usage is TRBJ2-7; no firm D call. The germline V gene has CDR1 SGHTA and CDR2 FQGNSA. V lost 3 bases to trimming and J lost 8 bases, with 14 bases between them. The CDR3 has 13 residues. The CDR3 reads CASSFDIPGQQYF. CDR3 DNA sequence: TGTGCCAGCAGCTTTGACATTCCCGGGCAGCAGTACTTC. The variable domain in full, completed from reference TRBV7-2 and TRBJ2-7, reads GAGVSQSPSNKVTEKGKDVELRCDPISGHTALYWYRQSLGQGLEFLIYFQGNSAPDKSGLPSDRFSAERTGGSVSTLTIQRTQQEDSAVYLCASSFDIPGQQYFGPGTRLTVT.

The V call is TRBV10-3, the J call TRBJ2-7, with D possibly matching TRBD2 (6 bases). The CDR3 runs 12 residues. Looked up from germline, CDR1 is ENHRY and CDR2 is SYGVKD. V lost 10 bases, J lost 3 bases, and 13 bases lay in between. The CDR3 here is CATGTDYYEQYF. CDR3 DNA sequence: TGTGCCACCGGGACTGACTACTACGAGCAGTACTTC.

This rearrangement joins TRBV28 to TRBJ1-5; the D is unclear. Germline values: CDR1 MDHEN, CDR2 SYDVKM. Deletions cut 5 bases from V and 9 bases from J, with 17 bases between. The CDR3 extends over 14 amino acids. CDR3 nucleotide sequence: TGTGCCAGCAGTCCCAGCCCGTGGGGATGGCCCCAGCATTTT. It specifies CASSPSPWGWPQHF.

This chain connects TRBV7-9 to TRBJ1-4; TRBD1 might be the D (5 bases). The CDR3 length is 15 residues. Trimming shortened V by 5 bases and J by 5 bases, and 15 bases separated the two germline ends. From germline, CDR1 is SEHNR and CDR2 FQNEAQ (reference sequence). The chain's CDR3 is CASSHSGTENEKLFF. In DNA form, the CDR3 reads TGTGCCAGCAGCCACTCCGGGACGGAGAATGAAAAACTGTTTTTT.

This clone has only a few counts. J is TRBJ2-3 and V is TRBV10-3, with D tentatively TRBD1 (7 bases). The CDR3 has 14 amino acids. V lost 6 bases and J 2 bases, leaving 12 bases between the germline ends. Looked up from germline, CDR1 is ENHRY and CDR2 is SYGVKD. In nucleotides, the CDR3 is TGTGCCATCAGGCGGGACAGTGACACAGATACGCAGTATTTT. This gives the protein CAIRRDSDTDTQYF.

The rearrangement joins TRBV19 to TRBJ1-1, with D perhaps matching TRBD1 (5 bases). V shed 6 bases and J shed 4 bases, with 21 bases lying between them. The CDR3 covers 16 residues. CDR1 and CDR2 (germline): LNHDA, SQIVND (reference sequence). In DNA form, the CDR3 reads TGTGCCAGTAGACCCCATTGGGCCCAGGGCGTCACTGAAGCTTTCTTT. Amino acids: CASRPHWAQGVTEAFF.

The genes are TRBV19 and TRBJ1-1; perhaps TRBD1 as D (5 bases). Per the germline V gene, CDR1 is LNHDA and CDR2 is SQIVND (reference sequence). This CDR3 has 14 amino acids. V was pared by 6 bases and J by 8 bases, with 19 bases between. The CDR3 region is CASRKGREEDEAFF. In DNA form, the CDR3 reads TGTGCCAGTAGAAAGGGCAGGGAGGAAGACGAAGCTTTCTTT.

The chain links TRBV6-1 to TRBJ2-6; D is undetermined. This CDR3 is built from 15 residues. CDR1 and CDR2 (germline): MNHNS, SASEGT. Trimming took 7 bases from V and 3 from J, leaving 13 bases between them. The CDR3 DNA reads TGTGCCAGCAAGGAATTCGGTCATGGGGCCAACGTCCTGACTTTC. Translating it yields CASKEFGHGANVLTF.

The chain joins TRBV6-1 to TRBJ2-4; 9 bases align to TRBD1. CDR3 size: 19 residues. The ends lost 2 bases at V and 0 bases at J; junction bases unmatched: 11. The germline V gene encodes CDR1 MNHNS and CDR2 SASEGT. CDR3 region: CASSESVGGDRVAKNIQYF. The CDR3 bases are TGTGCCAGCAGTGAATCTGTGGGGGGGGACAGGGTAGCCAAAAACATTCAGTACTTC.

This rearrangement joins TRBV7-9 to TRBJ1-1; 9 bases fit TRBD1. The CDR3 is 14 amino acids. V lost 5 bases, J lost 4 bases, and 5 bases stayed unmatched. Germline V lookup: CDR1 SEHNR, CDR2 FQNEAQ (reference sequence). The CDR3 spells CASSAQGAVTEAFF. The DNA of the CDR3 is TGTGCCAGCAGCGCACAGGGGGCTGTCACTGAAGCTTTCTTT.

The CDR3 DNA reads TGTGCCAGCAGTCCCGGGACAGGCTCCGGCTACACCTTC. It codes for CASSPGTGSGYTF. The chain carries TRBV6-1 and TRBJ1-2, with TRBD1 matching 8 bases. The junction had 7 bases not matched to a gene; V was cut back by 5 bases and J by 8 bases. Germline V lookup: CDR1 MNHNS, CDR2 SASEGT. The CDR3 has 13 amino acids.

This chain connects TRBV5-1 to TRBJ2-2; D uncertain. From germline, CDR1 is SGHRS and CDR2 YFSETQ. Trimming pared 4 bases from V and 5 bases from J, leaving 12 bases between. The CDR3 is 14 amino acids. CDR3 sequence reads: CASSPAAGTGELFF. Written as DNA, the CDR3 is TGCGCCAGCAGCCCGGCCGCCGGAACCGGGGAGCTGTTTTTT.

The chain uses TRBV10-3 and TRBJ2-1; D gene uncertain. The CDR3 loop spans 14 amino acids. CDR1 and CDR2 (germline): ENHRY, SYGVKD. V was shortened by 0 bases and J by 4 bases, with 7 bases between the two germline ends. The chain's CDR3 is CAISESNGYNEQFF. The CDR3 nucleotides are TGTGCCATCAGTGAGTCGAACGGGTACAATGAGCAGTTCTTC.

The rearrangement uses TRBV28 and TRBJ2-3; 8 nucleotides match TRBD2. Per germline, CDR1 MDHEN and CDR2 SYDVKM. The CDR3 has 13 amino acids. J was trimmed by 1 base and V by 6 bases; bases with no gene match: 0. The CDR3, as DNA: TGTGCCAGCAGGCGGGGGGGCACAGATACGCAGTATTTT. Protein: CASRRGGTDTQYF.

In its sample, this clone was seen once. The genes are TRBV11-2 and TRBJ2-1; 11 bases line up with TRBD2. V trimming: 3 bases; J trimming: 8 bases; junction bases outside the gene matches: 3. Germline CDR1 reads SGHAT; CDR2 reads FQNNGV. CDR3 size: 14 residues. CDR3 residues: CASSLTSGKDEQFF. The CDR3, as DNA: TGTGCCAGCAGCTTGACTAGCGGGAAGGATGAGCAGTTCTTC.

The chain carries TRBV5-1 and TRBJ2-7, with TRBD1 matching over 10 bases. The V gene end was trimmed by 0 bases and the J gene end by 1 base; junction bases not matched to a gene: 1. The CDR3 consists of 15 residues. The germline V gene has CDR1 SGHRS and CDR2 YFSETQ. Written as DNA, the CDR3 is TGCGCCAGCAGCTTGGGGGACAGGGGTTCCTACGAGCAGTACTTC. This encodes CASSLGDRGSYEQYF.

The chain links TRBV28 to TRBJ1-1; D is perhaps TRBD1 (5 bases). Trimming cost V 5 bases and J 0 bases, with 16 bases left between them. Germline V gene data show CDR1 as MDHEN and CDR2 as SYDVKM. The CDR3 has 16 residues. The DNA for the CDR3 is TGTGCCAGCAGTCCCCCACCGGGACTAATGAACACTGAAGCTTTCTTT. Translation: CASSPPPGLMNTEAFF.

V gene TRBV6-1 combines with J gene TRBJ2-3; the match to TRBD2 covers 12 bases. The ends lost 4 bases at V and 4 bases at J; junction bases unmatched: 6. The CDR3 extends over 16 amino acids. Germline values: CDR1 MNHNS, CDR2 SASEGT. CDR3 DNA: TGTGCCAGCAGTGGGAGACTAGCGGGAGTGGCAGATACGCAGTATTTT. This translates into CASSGRLAGVADTQYF.